Shown below are 5 T cell receptor beta chains from a single sample sequenced in a study of CD8+ T cells in alopecia areata. cDNA prepared by RNA extraction and subsequent reverse transcription served as the template for sequencing. The repertoire was sequenced with immunoSEQ multiplex PCR; TCRdb's copy has only in-frame clones and lacks some. The table shows some 130,000 clones, with about 46% occurring only once. Sequenced material: CD8+ T cells sorted from blood, taken at week 0. The receptors were gathered from a human donor with alopecia areata.

This chain joins TRBV6-5 and TRBJ1-1, with 7 bases fitting TRBD1. The germline CDR1 and CDR2 sequences are MNHEY and SVGAGI. V was pared by 6 bases and J by 1 base, with 5 bases of the junction left unmatched. This CDR3 spans 14 amino acids. CDR3 sequence (DNA): TGTGCCAGCAGGTCCACAGGGGAGAACACTGAAGCTTTCTTT. It is translated as CASRSTGENTEAFF.

This clone came up a few times. CDR3 in amino acids: CASTGDQTNIQYF. The CDR3 DNA reads TGTGCCAGCACTGGGGACCAAACAAACATTCAGTACTTC. J is TRBJ2-4 and V is TRBV2; the D call may be TRBD1 or TRBD2 (5 bases each). CDR1 is SNHLY, CDR2 FYNNEI, per germline. V lost 7 bases, J lost 6 bases, and 13 bases lay in between. The CDR3 has 13 amino acids.

V and J are TRBV27 and TRBJ2-7, with TRBD1 matching over 7 bases. Germline V lookup: CDR1 MNHEY, CDR2 SMNVEV (reference sequence). This CDR3 has 13 amino acids. V shed 3 bases, J shed 2 bases, and the junction held 1 base outside the gene matches. The CDR3 reads CASSLTGPYEQYF. The CDR3 DNA reads TGTGCCAGCAGTTTGACAGGGCCCTACGAGCAGTACTTC.

This clone is medium-sized in the sample. The chain has TRBV11-2 and TRBJ2-7; 10 bases agree with TRBD2. CDR1 is SGHAT and CDR2 is FQNNGV in the germline V gene. The J segment lost 6 bases and the V segment lost 0 bases, leaving 8 bases of the junction unmatched. The CDR3 sequence is 16 residues long. This CDR3 reads CASSLDLVGLASEQYF. The DNA for the CDR3 is TGTGCCAGCAGCTTAGATCTAGTGGGACTAGCGAGCGAGCAGTACTTC.

The chain is built from TRBV27 and TRBJ1-1; perhaps TRBD1 as D (6 bases). Germline CDR1 and CDR2: MNHEY and SMNVEV (reference sequence). Trimming pared 2 bases from V and 4 bases from J, leaving 11 bases between. CDR3 length: 14 residues. CDR3 sequence (DNA): TGTGCCAGCAGTTTACGGGGGGCGCTCACTGAAGCTTTCTTT. It codes for CASSLRGALTEAFF.